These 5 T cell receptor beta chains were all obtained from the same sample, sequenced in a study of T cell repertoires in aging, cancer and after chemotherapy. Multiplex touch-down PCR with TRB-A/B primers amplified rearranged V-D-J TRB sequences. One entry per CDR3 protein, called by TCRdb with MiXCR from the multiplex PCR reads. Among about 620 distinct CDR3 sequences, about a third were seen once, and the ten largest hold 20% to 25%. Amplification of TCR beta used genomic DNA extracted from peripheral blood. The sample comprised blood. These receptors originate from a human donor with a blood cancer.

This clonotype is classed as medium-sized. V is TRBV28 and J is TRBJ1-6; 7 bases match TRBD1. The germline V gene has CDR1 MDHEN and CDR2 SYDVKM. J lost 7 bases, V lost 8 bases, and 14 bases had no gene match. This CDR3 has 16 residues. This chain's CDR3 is CASEGPMGQTNSPLHF. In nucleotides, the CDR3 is TGTGCCAGCGAGGGTCCAATGGGACAGACCAATTCACCCCTCCACTTT.

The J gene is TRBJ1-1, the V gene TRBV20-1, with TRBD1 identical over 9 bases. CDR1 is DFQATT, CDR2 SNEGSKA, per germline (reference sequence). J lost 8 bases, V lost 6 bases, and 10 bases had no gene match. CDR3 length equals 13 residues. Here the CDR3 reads CSATTGTGTEAFF. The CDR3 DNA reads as TGCAGTGCAACCACCGGGACAGGGACCGAAGCTTTCTTT.

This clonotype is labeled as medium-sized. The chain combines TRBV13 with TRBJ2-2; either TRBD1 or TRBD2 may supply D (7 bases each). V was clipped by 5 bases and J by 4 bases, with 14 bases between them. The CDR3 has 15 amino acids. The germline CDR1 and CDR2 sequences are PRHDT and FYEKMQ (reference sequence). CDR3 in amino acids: CASSQGGGSTGELFF. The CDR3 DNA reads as TGTGCCAGCAGCCAAGGGGGCGGGAGCACCGGGGAGCTGTTTTTT.

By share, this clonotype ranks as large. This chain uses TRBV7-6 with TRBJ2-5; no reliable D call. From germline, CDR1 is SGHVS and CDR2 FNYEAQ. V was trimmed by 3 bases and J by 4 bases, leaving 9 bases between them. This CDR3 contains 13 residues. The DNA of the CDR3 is TGTGCCAGCAGCTTGGGCCACCTAGAGACCCAGTACTTC. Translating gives CASSLGHLETQYF.

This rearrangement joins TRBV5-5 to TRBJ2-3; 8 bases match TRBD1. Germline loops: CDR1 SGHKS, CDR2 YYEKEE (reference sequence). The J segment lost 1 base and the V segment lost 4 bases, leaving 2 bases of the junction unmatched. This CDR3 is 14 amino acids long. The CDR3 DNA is TGTGCCAGCAGCCAGGGACAGGGCACAGATACGCAGTATTTT. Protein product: CASSQGQGTDTQYF.